The T cell receptor (beta chain) described here comes from a study of CD8 T cells in ankylosing spondylitis (dated by TCRdb to between 2016 and 2019). Some background on the complete study: T cell receptor beta repertoires were profiled in healthy donors and ankylosing spondylitis patients so that disease-linked TCR variants could be found. The whole study cohort included 108 healthy donors and 25 or so ankylosing spondylitis patients. Peripheral blood was sampled, and synovial fluid was additionally collected from ankylosing spondylitis patients. Results the study describes overall, beyond this receptor: Blood from ankylosing spondylitis patients appeared to be characterized by a TCR beta motif composed of under 10 highly homologous amino acid variants. The disease-linked clones showed a CD8+ phenotype and occurred at relatively low frequencies in peripheral blood. According to the report, matched synovial fluid samples from ankylosing spondylitis patients were significantly enriched for the disease-linked clones. Some motif variants were previously reported in synovial fluid and blood of reactive arthritis patients, suggesting common disease-initiation mechanisms.

Sequencing was performed on an Illumina HiSeq 2500. Quantitative 5'-RACE with molecular barcodes was used to prepare TCR beta libraries. Per the source publication's procedure: A new computational method based on a probabilistic model of VDJ rearrangement was used to identify disease-linked TCR variants. In TCRdb, the public reads were trimmed at Q25 with fastp and aligned with MiXCR, with productive beta chains retained. Rows are combined by CDR3 protein, so each entry shows the most common genes and DNA. TCRdb's processing, not the authors' own work, is the source of the V and J calls. For this sample there are 36,000 or so distinct CDR3 sequences; 13% appear just once. Of the sample, about a third falls within the top ten clones. Synovial fluid samples and blood samples obtained from the same ankylosing spondylitis patients were matched. Including cysteine and phenylalanine, the CDR3 has 15 amino acids. The only DNA kept is the CDR3, 45 bases in frame from the first base. Unmatched junction bases come to 9, with V trimmed by 4 bases and J by 3 bases. The germline V gene (reference sequence) provides CDR1 DFQATT and CDR2 SNEGSKA.

There are many counts of this clonotype. Its antigen is not yet known. No much larger clone is present one base from it, and per-base qualities are unavailable. Sequences were obtained from synovial fluid, either unsorted or a sorted T cell fraction (not recorded which). The source is a male donor with ankylosing spondylitis. The sequence joins TRBV20-1 to TRBJ2-1, with TRBD2 identical over 7 junction bases. The CDR3 region: CSAKGPGGDYNEQFF. The DNA sequence reads TGCAGTGCTAAGGGTCCGGGAGGAGACTACAATGAGCAGTTCTTC.